Detailed here is one T cell receptor (beta chain). Its specificity is unknown. These data originate in a study of cytomegalovirus exposure and HLA in healthy donors. Primers: 60 Vbeta forward and 13 Jbeta reverse. Generated by immunoSEQ multiplex PCR, the TCRdb table keeps only in-frame clones and is missing some. The table includes some 150,000 clones, 68% detected once. Whole-study results and caveats: An Asian-associated ancestry cluster reportedly showed fewer N-insertions than the approximately 700-donor mean in a later analysis.

What was sequenced was PBMCs. The TCR comes from a man between 60 and 75 years old in good health and CMV-seronegative.

This CDR3 reads CASSEEPGQGGFTEAFF. CDR3 in DNA: TGTGCCAGCAGCGAAGAACCGGGACAGGGAGGTTTCACTGAAGCTTTCTTT. The chain joins TRBV27 to TRBJ1-1; 9 nucleotides agree with TRBD1. Trimming at V came to 6 bases and at J to 4 bases, leaving 15 bases not matched to a gene. CDR3 length: 17 amino acids. The germline CDR1 and CDR2 sequences are MNHEY and SMNVEV (reference sequence).